Reported below is one T cell receptor beta chain. Its target is not known. Culture lasted 10 days before CD4+ T cell isolation. IL-2 medium was substituted for half the medium on days 3 and 7. The data were produced by immunoSEQ multiplex PCR, yet TCRdb's version contains in-frame clones alone and is incomplete. The sample lists roughly 64,000 clones; more than 60% were seen once. The data belong to a study of vaccination effects on CD4 cells after COVID-19. On the study more broadly: Sequencing in the ViraFEST assay came after antigen-specific CD4+ T cells had been expanded with viral peptide pools, which were used to stimulate PBMC.

Study findings and constraints: Marked clonal contraction was seen late after vaccination (in both infection- and vaccine-induced clones). Post-vaccine spike-reactive clones in convalescents were mainly new vaccine-induced clones.

The CDR3 loop spans 17 amino acids. Between the trimmed V and J ends, which lost 0 bases and 5 bases, there was a span of 21 bases. Per germline, CDR1 SGHRS and CDR2 YFSETQ. The V and J genes are TRBV5-1 and TRBJ2-7; D tentatively fits TRBD1 or TRBD2 (6 bases each). The sample was CD4+ T cells from PBMCs cultured without peptide, taken before COVID-19 vaccination. The sequence was obtained from a human donor who had a prior SARS-CoV-2 infection. CDR3 coding DNA: TGCGCCAGCAGCTTGGCTCCTCTCGGTTCGGGGGCGGACGAGCAGTACTTC. The encoded protein is CASSLAPLGSGADEQYF. The whole variable domain, filled in from reference TRBV5-1 and TRBJ2-7, reads KAGVTQTPRYLIKTRGQQVTLSCSPISGHRSVSWYQQTPGQGLQFLFEYFSETQRNKGNFPGRFSGRQFSNSRSEMNVSTLELGDSALYLCASSLAPLGSGADEQYFGPGTRLTVT.